One and the same sample provided the 19 T cell receptor beta chains below, sequenced in a study of blood T cells in healthy people across ages. Next came a second PCR, run for about 6 to 12 cycles, which used a sample-barcoded 5' primer along with a J-beta primer mix. TCRdb called the 5' RACE reads again in MiXCR, with one record for every CDR3 protein. This sample has 700,000 to 850,000 distinct CDR3 sequences, with approximately 53% found just once. Specimen: blood. The receptors were sampled from a man at least 80 years old in good health.

CDR3 protein: CSVGRSPAGTQYF. The CDR3 DNA sequence: TGCAGCGTTGGAAGGTCCCCAGCGGGGACGCAGTATTTT. This chain joins TRBV29-1 and TRBJ2-3, with TRBD2 identical over 7 bases. V lost 4 bases, J lost 9 bases, and 10 bases stayed unmatched. This CDR3 is 13 amino acids long. Germline CDR1 is SQVTM and CDR2 is ANQGSEA.

About this clonotype itself: A clone one base away is much larger, so this may be a read error. The rearrangement joins TRBV2 to TRBJ2-7, with a weak D call TRBD1 (5 bases). CDR3 length: 15 residues. Per germline, CDR1 SNHLY and CDR2 FYNNEI. The CDR3 spells CTSAETALSSYEQYF. The CDR3 bases are TGTACCAGCGCCGAGACAGCGCTCAGCTCCTACGAGCAGTACTTC. The full variable domain, with the rest looked up from reference TRBV2 and TRBJ2-7, is EPEVTQTPSHQVTQMGQEVILRCVPISNHLYFYWYRQILGQKVEFLVSFYNNEISEKSEIFDDQFSVERPDGSNFTLKIRSTKLEDSAMYFCTSAETALSSYEQYFGPGTRLTVT.

In its sample, this clonotype was seen a few times. The J gene is TRBJ2-1, the V gene TRBV3-1; 8 nucleotides line up with TRBD2. In germline, CDR1 is LGHDT, CDR2 YNNKEL (reference sequence). This CDR3 is built from 16 residues. The V segment lost 2 bases and the J segment 2 bases; nucleotides outside the gene matches: 5. The CDR3: CASSQFGGRTYNEQFF. The CDR3 bases are TGTGCCAGCAGCCAATTCGGCGGGAGGACCTACAATGAGCAGTTCTTC.

The V call is TRBV10-3, the J call TRBJ1-1, with 7 bases identical to TRBD1. From germline, CDR1 is ENHRY and CDR2 SYGVKD. The CDR3 is 13 residues long. Losses at the gene ends were 5 bases for V and 1 base for J; bases not matched to a gene: 1. In DNA, the CDR3 is TGTGCCATCAGTCAGGGGGAGAACACTGAAGCTTTCTTT. As protein: CAISQGENTEAFF.

The chain recombines TRBV20-1 with TRBJ2-5; TRBD1 might be the D (5 bases). Gene TRBJ2-7 matches the end of the DNA better, so the J call may be wrong. Per germline, CDR1 DFQATT and CDR2 SNEGSKA (reference sequence). The CDR3 sequence is 15 residues long. The CDR3 region is CSARDYGHSSYEQYF. The CDR3 region has the DNA TGCAGTGCTAGAGACTATGGACACTCTTCCTACGAGCAGTACTTC.

This clonotype was detected only a few times. The V gene is TRBV7-2, the J gene TRBJ1-5, with 11 positions matching TRBD1. V was clipped by 5 bases and J by 6 bases; unmatched bases: 6. The germline V gene has CDR1 SGHTA and CDR2 FQGNSA. This CDR3 is 15 amino acids long. In nucleotides, the CDR3 is TGTGCCAGCAGCCTCAGAGGACAGGGGGCTCAGCCCCAGCATTTT. Translated, it gives CASSLRGQGAQPQHF.

The CDR3 DNA follows: TGTGCCAGCAGGGGACAGGGGCAAGAGACCCAGTACTTC. Translating gives CASRGQGQETQYF. This chain uses TRBV12-3 or TRBV12-4 with TRBJ2-5, with 10 bases that match TRBD1. With V trimmed by 6 bases and J by 2 bases, 0 bases remained unmatched. This CDR3 is 13 amino acids long.

This chain connects TRBV24-1 to TRBJ1-1, with D possibly TRBD1 on 5 matching bases. V dropped 0 bases and J dropped 1 base, with 5 bases sitting between them. Germline V gene sequence: CDR1 KGHDR, CDR2 SFDVKD. This CDR3 has 14 amino acids. CDR3 sequence (DNA): TGTGCCACCAGTGATTTGAGGGGGAACACTGAAGCTTTCTTT. This encodes CATSDLRGNTEAFF.

The chain links TRBV20-1 to TRBJ1-5; D is unresolved. This CDR3 contains 14 residues. Trimming stripped 3 bases from V and 2 bases from J, with 11 bases between. Germline V lookup: CDR1 DFQATT, CDR2 SNEGSKA (reference sequence). The DNA of the CDR3 is TGCAGTGCTAGGGAGGGAGGAGGCAATCAGCCCCAGCATTTT. Its translation is CSAREGGGNQPQHF.

This clonotype has just one count. The V gene is TRBV10-3, the J gene TRBJ2-7; 7 nucleotides line up with TRBD2. The CDR3 sequence is 14 residues long. Germline V lookup: CDR1 ENHRY, CDR2 SYGVKD. The V gene end was trimmed by 7 bases and the J gene end by 6 bases; junction bases not matched to a gene: 12. The CDR3 DNA sequence: TGTGCCATCAACCTGGGAGGGCCCTCCACCGAGCAGTACTTC. The encoded protein is CAINLGGPSTEQYF.

This chain joins TRBV7-2 and TRBJ1-4; no clear D. CDR3 length: 14 amino acids. The germline V gene encodes CDR1 SGHTA and CDR2 FQGNSA. Trimming left V 5 bases short and J 5 bases short, with 12 bases between. The CDR3 sequence: CASSPEGGNEKLFF. The CDR3 DNA follows: TGTGCCAGCAGCCCGGAGGGAGGGAATGAAAAACTGTTTTTT.

The gene calls are TRBV12-3 or TRBV12-4 and TRBJ2-5; 7 bases align to TRBD1. The J call is in doubt because the DNA end fits TRBJ2-7 better. The CDR3 has 14 amino acids. CDR3 sequence reads: CASRHRGRDYEQYF. DNA for the CDR3: TGTGCCAGCAGACATAGGGGGCGCGACTACGAGCAGTACTTC.

In its sample, this clonotype was seen a few times. The chain combines TRBV29-1 with TRBJ1-2; TRBD1 might be the D (5 bases). The V gene's germline CDR1 is SQVTM and CDR2 ANQGSEA. The CDR3 runs 13 residues. Trimming cost V 6 bases and J 8 bases, with 19 bases left between them. The CDR3 DNA is TGCAGCGTAGCTCCAGGGCGACTATGGGGCTACACCTTC. Protein: CSVAPGRLWGYTF.

A few counts support this clonotype. The rearrangement joins TRBV21-1 to TRBJ2-1; the D call in the table, TRBD1, was not verified against the DNA. TRBV21-1 is a documented pseudogene. The CDR3 loop spans 18 amino acids. CDR3 loop: CDNSPAPNDRGFYNEQFF. The CDR3 region has the DNA TGTGATAACTCGCCCGCCCCCAATGACAGGGGGTTTTACAATGAGCAGTTCTTC.

This clonotype was recorded once. The genes are TRBV11-3 and TRBJ2-2, with D possibly being TRBD1 (6 bases). Trimming removed 8 bases at V and 7 bases at J, with 17 bases between. The CDR3 runs to 14 residues. Germline V gene lookup returns CDR1 SGHNT and CDR2 YENEEA. Here the CDR3 reads CASRSPQGNGELFF. CDR3 bases: TGTGCCAGCCGCTCCCCCCAGGGGAACGGGGAGCTGTTTTTT.

This clonotype has a count of ten or more. This chain uses TRBV10-3 with TRBJ2-7, with TRBD1 matching over 9 bases. The CDR3 is made up of 15 amino acids. V lost 6 bases to trimming and J lost 0 bases; unmatched junction nucleotides: 6. Germline V gene sequence: CDR1 ENHRY, CDR2 SYGVKD. The CDR3 is CAIRIGQGSSYEQYF. The DNA for the CDR3 is TGTGCCATCAGAATAGGACAGGGGAGCTCCTACGAGCAGTACTTC.

The rearrangement uses TRBV7-8 and TRBJ2-3; a possible D gene is TRBD2 (5 bases). Between the trimmed V and J ends, which lost 5 bases and 14 bases, there was a span of 29 bases. The CDR3 length is 16 residues. Germline V CDR1 and CDR2: SGHVS, FQNEAQ. The CDR3 is CASSPKGLLGHRYAYF. CDR3 DNA: TGTGCCAGCAGCCCCAAAGGACTTTTAGGGCACAGATACGCGTATTTT.

This rearrangement joins TRBV20-1 to TRBJ2-7; the D call may be TRBD1 or TRBD2 (5 bases each). CDR1 is DFQATT, CDR2 SNEGSKA, per germline (reference sequence). V shed 0 bases and J shed 3 bases, with 18 bases lying between them. The CDR3 is 16 residues long. CDR3 protein: CSARDWGSGLGYEQYF. CDR3 nucleotides: TGCAGTGCTAGAGATTGGGGGTCAGGACTCGGCTACGAGCAGTACTTC.

The V gene is TRBV6-1, the J gene TRBJ2-6, with no clear D. Trimming stripped 7 bases from V and 0 bases from J, with 10 bases between. CDR3 size: 15 residues. The germline gives CDR1 MNHNS, CDR2 SASEGT. The CDR3 nucleotides read TGTGCCAGCACTTTGGGCCCCTCTGGGGCCAACGTCCTGACTTTC. Amino acid sequence: CASTLGPSGANVLTF.